A single sample gave rise to the 10 T cell receptor beta chains below, sequenced in a study of cytomegalovirus exposure and HLA in healthy donors. With 60 Vbeta and 13 Jbeta primers, the PCR was carried out. Sequencing was performed with immunoSEQ multiplex PCR; in TCRdb, only in-frame clones are kept and a portion is missing. The data show about 160,000 clones, almost 85% seen once. The sequenced sample was PBMCs. All receptors derive from a boy younger than 10 in good health and CMV-seronegative.

The chain has TRBV5-4 and TRBJ2-7, with TRBD2 matching 10 bases. The V and J ends lost 0 bases and 6 bases, in that order; junction bases with no gene match: 6. Germline V CDR1 and CDR2: SGHNT, YYREEE (reference sequence). This CDR3 is built from 15 residues. CDR3 sequence (DNA): TGTGCCAGCAGCTTGGCTCCTAGCGGGAGTAGCGAGCAGTACTTC. This gives the protein CASSLAPSGSSEQYF.

The chain is built from TRBV11-2 and TRBJ1-1; 11 bases match TRBD1. The germline gives CDR1 SGHAT, CDR2 FQNNGV. The CDR3 totals 13 residues. Unmatched junction bases numbered 6, after V lost 5 bases and J lost 10 bases. The CDR3 nucleotides are TGTGCCAGCAGCCCGGGGACAGGGGGTGTAGCTTTCTTT. Translation gives CASSPGTGGVAFF.

In this sample, this clone turned up a few times. The CDR3: CASSLGFSSEGYTF. Written as DNA, the CDR3 is TGTGCCAGCAGCTTGGGCTTCTCATCTGAGGGCTACACCTTC. The rearrangement uses TRBV7-2 and TRBJ1-2; D remains unclear. Deletions cut 3 bases from V and 8 bases from J, with 16 bases between. The CDR3 has 14 residues. CDR1 is SGHTA, CDR2 FQGNSA, per germline.

This chain uses TRBV4-2 with TRBJ2-5, with D perhaps matching TRBD2 (6 bases). Near its end, the DNA agrees better with TRBJ2-7, so the J call may be wrong. The CDR3 is 12 amino acids. Looked up from germline, CDR1 is LGHNA and CDR2 is YNFKEQ. CDR3 region: CASSRLGYEQYF. In nucleotides, the CDR3 is TGTGCCAGCAGCCGACTAGGGTACGAGCAGTACTTC.

This chain links TRBV6-5 with TRBJ2-1; 9 bases line up with TRBD2. Trimming took 6 bases from V and 1 from J; bases not matched to a gene: 4. This CDR3 is 15 amino acids long. CDR1 and CDR2 (germline): MNHEY, SVGAGI. The CDR3 loop reads CASSRGRVSYNEQFF. The DNA of the CDR3 is TGTGCCAGCAGCCGCGGGAGGGTTTCCTACAATGAGCAGTTCTTC.

The CDR3 region has the DNA TGTGCCAGCAGCCCCGGGGGGGGGTTTGGCTACACCTTC. It specifies CASSPGGGFGYTF. The V gene is TRBV28, the J gene TRBJ1-2; possible D gene TRBD1, 5 bases. CDR3 length equals 13 residues. CDR1 and CDR2 from the germline V gene are MDHEN and SYDVKM. The V end was cut by 6 bases, the J end by 7 bases, with 15 bases between.

V is TRBV5-1 and J is TRBJ2-3; D might be TRBD1 (6 bases). The CDR3 has 16 residues. CDR1 is SGHRS, CDR2 YFSETQ, per germline. Deletions cut 0 bases from V and 6 bases from J, with 17 bases between. CDR3 loop: CASSLDVGAVPDTQYF. In DNA form, the CDR3 reads TGCGCCAGCAGCTTGGACGTGGGGGCAGTTCCCGATACGCAGTATTTT. Supplemented by reference TRBV5-1 and TRBJ2-3, the full variable domain reads KAGVTQTPRYLIKTRGQQVTLSCSPISGHRSVSWYQQTPGQGLQFLFEYFSETQRNKGNFPGRFSGRQFSNSRSEMNVSTLELGDSALYLCASSLDVGAVPDTQYFGPGTRLTVL.

This rearrangement joins TRBV5-1 to TRBJ2-1, with a possible D match to TRBD1 (6 bases). V gave up 0 bases and J gave up 8 bases, with 18 bases separating them. This CDR3 contains 16 residues. The germline CDR1 and CDR2 sequences are SGHRS and YFSETQ. Written as DNA, the CDR3 is TGCGCCAGCAGCTTGGGGGGAACTAGGACAGCGGATGAGCAGTTCTTC. It encodes CASSLGGTRTADEQFF.

V is TRBV6-6 and J is TRBJ2-1, with TRBD2 identical over 7 bases. The CDR3 runs 16 residues. Trimming at V came to 6 bases and at J to 2 bases, leaving 10 bases not matched to a gene. Germline V gene lookup returns CDR1 MNHNY and CDR2 SVGAGI (reference sequence). CDR3 nucleotide sequence: TGTGCCAGCAGAGGTCTTGCGGGAGCTACCTACAATGAGCAGTTCTTC. This sequence encodes CASRGLAGATYNEQFF.

CDR3 coding DNA: TGTGCCTACCGAAAACCAAGACTAGCGGGAGGCTGGAACACCGGGGAGCTGTTTTTT. This translates into CAYRKPRLAGGWNTGELFF. The chain joins TRBV30 to TRBJ2-2; 13 bases match TRBD2. The CDR3 consists of 19 residues. The germline V gene has CDR1 GTSNPN and CDR2 SVGIG (reference sequence). V lost 7 bases and J lost 1; bases outside the gene matches: 15. The variable domain in full, with the rest retrieved from reference TRBV30 and TRBJ2-2, is SQTIHQWPATLVQPVGSPLSLECTVEGTSNPNLYWYRQAAGRGLQLLFYSVGIGQISSEVPQNLSASRPQDRQFILSSKKLLLSDSGFYLCAYRKPRLAGGWNTGELFFGEGSRLTVL.